The rows below give T cell receptor beta chains drawn from one sample of a study of CD8 T cells in cerebrospinal fluid in Alzheimer's disease. TCRdb reprocessed the 10x single-cell sequencing reads, with one entry per CDR3 protein and no DNA. This table lists under 400 distinct CDR3 sequences. Material: cerebrospinal fluid. These receptors were collected from a human donor with mild cognitive impairment. The CDR3 runs from the conserved cysteine through the conserved F or W. Each record gives: V gene, J gene, clone size, CDR3 protein. The size field is filled for only some rows; it gives once, few, many or a size class.

TRBV6-6	TRBJ2-2	medium-sized	CASRERKGRNGELFF
TRBV7-9	TRBJ2-1	NA	CASSLGQNEQFF
TRBV3-1	TRBJ2-2	hyperexpanded	CASSRGRLAANTGELFF
TRBV6-4	TRBJ1-2	medium-sized	CASSGGPTYGYTF
TRBV7-6	TRBJ2-3	medium-sized	CASSLAGASTDTQYF
TRBV30	TRBJ2-6	medium-sized	CACRGEAFGANVLTF
TRBV5-1	TRBJ1-1	large	CASSHYGTLNTEAFF
TRBV9	TRBJ2-2	NA	CASSRQGAEDGELFF
TRBV6-5	TRBJ2-7	hyperexpanded	CASTLGGSTYEQYF
TRBV20-1	TRBJ1-6	large	CSARDDRESSPLHF
TRBV5-6	TRBJ1-2	medium-sized	CASSPRGGGYTF
TRBV30	TRBJ1-1	NA	CAWSVRGGRSEAFF
TRBV9	TRBJ2-1	NA	CASSVEVKASGRTDNEQFF
TRBV30	TRBJ2-3	medium-sized	CAWSYGGGDTQYF
TRBV3-1	TRBJ2-6	hyperexpanded	CASRPHRDRGFSTEANVLTF
TRBV28	TRBJ2-5	NA	CASTSPVGGTQYF
TRBV5-1	TRBJ1-1	hyperexpanded	CASSAGTGAPNTEAFF
TRBV27	TRBJ2-7	large	CASSDNRGAGEQYF
TRBV6-2/TRBV6-3	TRBJ2-2	large	CASSSLAGSTGELFF
TRBV12-3/TRBV12-4	TRBJ2-1	large	CASSPRDYNEQFF
TRBV28	TRBJ1-2	medium-sized	CASRQGAYGYTF
TRBV20-1	TRBJ2-3	large	CSASKRSTDTQYF
TRBV12-5	TRBJ1-1	large	CASAIKQGKNTEAFF
TRBV7-2	TRBJ1-2	large	CASSLTGGAYYGYTF
TRBV20-1	TRBJ2-1	large	CSASPRGLGGEQFF
TRBV5-1	TRBJ2-1	large	CASSLTTGGNEQFF